The 21 T cell receptor beta chains reported below all come from one sample, sequenced in a study of T cells after yellow fever vaccination. MiXCR was run by TCRdb on the 5' RACE reads, yielding one entry per CDR3 protein. This table has about 340,000 distinct CDR3 sequences, 8.5% to 10% appearing once. Specimen: PBMCs, collected on the day of the first yellow fever vaccination. The receptors stem from a man aged 18 to 29 who received the YFV17D yellow fever vaccine.

This clonotype was seen more than once but under ten times. The rearrangement links TRBV5-4 to TRBJ2-1, with a possible D match to TRBD2 (7 bases). There are 16 residues in the CDR3. Trimming took 4 bases from V and 8 from J, leaving 22 bases between them. Germline V lookup: CDR1 SGHNT, CDR2 YYREEE (reference sequence). The CDR3 loop is CASSPPRGPLGDEQFF. The CDR3 nucleotides read TGTGCCAGCAGCCCCCCGCGGGGGCCATTGGGGGATGAGCAGTTCTTC.

This clonotype was observed a few times. The chain uses TRBV7-3 and TRBJ1-2; D ambiguous. V gave up 4 bases and J gave up 6 bases, with 12 bases separating them. This CDR3 region has 13 residues. The germline V gene encodes CDR1 SGHTA and CDR2 FQGTGA. CDR3 residues: CASSSYPGNGYTF. The CDR3 DNA follows: TGTGCCAGCAGCTCTTACCCCGGCAATGGCTACACCTTC.

This clonotype was seen many times. Its ends do not fully match the called genes, so a read error is possible. The V call is TRBV6-5, the J call TRBJ2-2; D is unresolved. The germline V gene encodes CDR1 MNHEY and CDR2 SVGAGI. The CDR3 sequence is 15 residues long. DNA for the CDR3: TGTGCCAGCAGTTACTCGCTCCCAACAACCGGAGAGCTGTTTTTT. It is translated as CASSYSLPTTGELFF.

Comments on this clonotype: An end of the junction differs from the germline gene, which may be a read error. The chain combines TRBV6-2 or TRBV6-3 with TRBJ2-7, with D possibly matching TRBD2 (6 bases). CDR3 length equals 12 residues. The germline CDR1 and CDR2 sequences are MNHEY and SVGEGT. This CDR3 reads CASSWDSFEQYF. The CDR3, as DNA: TGTGCCAGCAGTTGGGACTCCTTCGAGCAGTACTTC.

This sequence joins TRBV12-3 or TRBV12-4 and TRBJ2-7, with 9 positions matching TRBD2. CDR3 length equals 16 residues. Trimming took 6 bases from V and 2 from J; bases not matched to a gene: 11. The CDR3 here is CASRPDYSGRAYEQYF. In DNA form, the CDR3 reads TGTGCCAGCAGACCTGATTATAGCGGGAGAGCCTACGAGCAGTACTTC.

In this sample, this clonotype turned up many times. This CDR3 is CASSLEINTEAFF. The CDR3 DNA reads TGCGCCAGCAGCTTGGAGATTAACACTGAAGCTTTCTTT. The gene calls are TRBV5-1 and TRBJ1-1; D gene unclear. V shed 0 bases and J shed 2 bases, with 5 bases lying between them. CDR1 and CDR2 (germline): SGHRS, YFSETQ. The CDR3 covers 13 residues.

This clonotype was observed many times. The chain recombines TRBV15 with TRBJ2-2; TRBD1 agrees at 9 bases. Germline lookup yields CDR1 LNHNV and CDR2 YYDKDF (reference sequence). This CDR3 is built from 16 residues. V was clipped by 3 bases and J by 4 bases; unmatched bases: 6. The CDR3, as DNA: TGTGCCACCAGCAGGGTGGTGACAGGGGGCACCGGGGAGCTGTTTTTT. This codes for CATSRVVTGGTGELFF. Drawing the rest from reference TRBV15 and TRBJ2-2, the complete variable domain is DAMVIQNPRYQVTQFGKPVTLSCSQTLNHNVMYWYQQKSSQAPKLLFHYYDKDFNNEADTPDNFQSRRPNTSFCFLDIRSPGLGDTAMYLCATSRVVTGGTGELFFGEGSRLTVL.

This clonotype was found a few times. V gene TRBV7-6 combines with J gene TRBJ2-1, with TRBD2 matching over 9 bases. The length of the CDR3 is 18 residues. Losses at the gene ends were 1 base for V and 5 bases for J; bases not matched to a gene: 12. Germline V gene data show CDR1 as SGHVS and CDR2 as FNYEAQ. For the CDR3, the DNA is TGTGCCAGCAGCTTAGGGGCGATTAGCGGGGGTAGACACAATGAGCAGTTCTTC. It is translated as CASSLGAISGGRHNEQFF.

J is TRBJ1-1 and V is TRBV7-2; D is unresolved. The CDR3 contains 14 residues. Trimming pared 4 bases from V and 0 bases from J, leaving 9 bases between. The germline V gene encodes CDR1 SGHTA and CDR2 FQGNSA. CDR3 nucleotide sequence: TGTGCCAGCAGCTCCTCAGCCCTGAACACTGAAGCTTTCTTT. Its translation: CASSSSALNTEAFF.

The chain combines TRBV5-1 with TRBJ2-5; 8 nucleotides agree with TRBD2. The V and J ends lost 4 bases and 5 bases, in that order; junction bases with no gene match: 7. Germline loops: CDR1 SGHRS, CDR2 YFSETQ. The CDR3 has 14 residues. CDR3 sequence (DNA): TGCGCCAGCAGCGCCGCAGCGGGGGTGGAGACCCAGTACTTC. Translation: CASSAAAGVETQYF. Looking up the rest from reference TRBV5-1 and TRBJ2-5 gives the full variable domain: KAGVTQTPRYLIKTRGQQVTLSCSPISGHRSVSWYQQTPGQGLQFLFEYFSETQRNKGNFPGRFSGRQFSNSRSEMNVSTLELGDSALYLCASSAAAGVETQYFGPGTRLLVL.

This clonotype came up a few times. The CDR3 carries no conserved terminal phenylalanine or tryptophan, so it likely arises from a read error. Because the CDR3's place on the DNA is in doubt, the DNA is left out and the CDR3 is given as listed by TCRdb. V and J are TRBV5-6 and TRBJ2-7; the DNA was not used to check the table's D call, TRBD2. Germline values: CDR1 SGHDT, CDR2 YYEEEE. The CDR3 is 11 amino acids in total, end residues counted. CDR3 residues: CASSQGLAYSL.

As to this clonotype: At one boundary the junction diverges from the germline segment, which might be a read error. The chain couples TRBV7-3 to TRBJ2-3; possibly TRBD2 for D (7 bases). CDR3 length equals 17 residues. Germline lookup yields CDR1 SGHTA and CDR2 FQGTGA. DNA for the CDR3: TGTACCAGCAGCCCCCTGGGGGGGCGGTACGCCACAGATACGCAGTATTTT. This codes for CTSSPLGGRYATDTQYF.

This chain links TRBV7-2 with TRBJ2-7; D is uncertain. Between the trimmed V and J ends, which lost 1 base and 1 base, there was a span of 5 bases. The CDR3 is 13 residues long. The germline V gene encodes CDR1 SGHTA and CDR2 FQGNSA. The CDR3 DNA reads as TGTGCCAGCAGCTTAGTTGATTCCTACGAGCAGTACTTC. This gives the protein CASSLVDSYEQYF.

This clonotype was picked up a small number of times. The V and J genes are TRBV6-2 or TRBV6-3 and TRBJ2-2, with 8 bases that match TRBD1. Trimming removed 5 bases from V and 3 bases from J; junction bases left unmatched: 14. Germline CDR1 reads MNHEY; CDR2 reads SVGEGT. The CDR3 has 18 residues. CDR3 nucleotides: TGTGCCAGCAGTGCGAGGGTAACCGGGACAGGAGACACCGGGGAGCTGTTTTTT. Protein product: CASSARVTGTGDTGELFF.

This clonotype was counted a few times. This rearrangement joins TRBV6-5 to TRBJ1-1; no reliable D call. Trimming cost V 0 bases and J 4 bases, with 12 bases left between them. The V gene's germline CDR1 is MNHEY and CDR2 SVGAGI. The CDR3 length is 15 residues. The CDR3 DNA is TGTGCCAGCAGTTACTCGGAAGTGGGGTCCACTGAAGCTTTCTTT. Encoded protein: CASSYSEVGSTEAFF.

This clonotype was recorded many times. The J gene is TRBJ2-7, the V gene TRBV28; 10 positions agree with TRBD2. The germline CDR1 and CDR2 sequences are MDHEN and SYDVKM. The V and J ends lost 2 bases and 2 bases, in that order; junction bases with no gene match: 6. CDR3 length: 16 amino acids. The CDR3 nucleotides are TGTGCCAGCAGTTTAGGGAGGACTAGCGGAACCTACGAGCAGTACGTC. This translates into CASSLGRTSGTYEQYV.

This clonotype was picked up a small number of times. The rearrangement links TRBV6-5 to TRBJ1-1, with TRBD1 matching 7 bases. The CDR3 has 14 amino acids. CDR1 and CDR2 (germline): MNHEY, SVGAGI. V lost 7 bases to trimming and J lost 1 base; unmatched junction nucleotides: 6. This CDR3 is CASIDRVRNTEAFF. CDR3 DNA sequence: TGTGCCAGCATCGACAGGGTTCGGAACACTGAAGCTTTCTTT.

As regards this clonotype: The junction and the germline gene differ at one end; a read error may be behind it. This sequence joins TRBV5-1 and TRBJ2-1; unclear D gene. Per germline, CDR1 SGHRS and CDR2 YFSETQ. The CDR3 is 12 residues long. CDR3 coding DNA: TGCGCCATCAGCTTGGTTGCCAATGAGCAGTTCTTC. Amino acid sequence: CAISLVANEQFF.

This clonotype was counted only a few times. The chain has TRBV12-3 or TRBV12-4 and TRBJ1-2; tentatively, D is TRBD1 (6 bases). The CDR3 has 14 residues. V gave up 8 bases and J gave up 1 base, with 14 bases separating them. CDR3 protein: CASATGTLNYGYTF. CDR3 nucleotide sequence: TGTGCCAGCGCAACCGGGACACTTAACTATGGCTACACCTTC.

The V gene is TRBV29-1, the J gene TRBJ1-2, with 7 positions matching TRBD1. The CDR3 is 13 residues long. In germline, CDR1 is SQVTM, CDR2 ANQGSEA. V shed 6 bases and J 4 bases; nucleotides not matched to a gene: 8. CDR3 coding DNA: TGCAGCGTATCCGACAGGGCCGCCTATGGCTACACCTTC. Its translation is CSVSDRAAYGYTF. Filled out from reference TRBV29-1 and TRBJ1-2, the complete variable domain reads SAVISQKPSRDICQRGTSLTIQCQVDSQVTMMFWYRQQPGQSLTLIATANQGSEATYESGFVIDKFPISRPNLTFSTLTVSNMSPEDSSIYLCSVSDRAAYGYTFGSGTRLTVV.

Many counts were recorded for this clonotype. The genes are TRBV12-3 or TRBV12-4 and TRBJ2-2; D is undetermined. V was shortened by 6 bases and J by 4 bases, with 12 bases between the two germline ends. The CDR3 length is 14 residues. The CDR3 spells CASRQSYVTGELFF. The DNA for the CDR3 is TGTGCCAGCAGACAATCGTATGTCACCGGGGAGCTGTTTTTT.